The 31 T cell receptor beta chains listed next were all sequenced from one sample in a study of T-cell reconstitution after alpha-beta-depleted transplantation in children (dated by TCRdb to the mid-2010s). Receptor libraries were prepared by PCR. Reads for this sample came from an Illumina HiSeq 2500. TCR library preparation used molecular barcoding, with unique molecular identifiers applied to normalize quantification of the TCRbeta repertoire. TCRdb itself trimmed the public reads at Q25 with fastp, ran MiXCR and retained productive beta chains. Rows merge per CDR3 protein into single entries with the most common DNA and genes. This sample lists hundreds of thousands of distinct CDR3 sequences; around 13% were detected once. Of the sample, around 0.79% falls within the top ten clones. The sample's treatment or condition label, in plain terms: allogeneic hematopoietic cell transplantation with graft depleted of TCRalphabeta T cells and CD19 B cells.

Here the sequenced sample was PBMCs, taken before TCRalphabeta/CD19-depleted stem cell transplant. These receptors originate from a girl aged 2 to 9 with congenital amegakaryocytic thrombocytopenia, due to receive a stem cell transplant.

The J gene is TRBJ2-1, the V gene TRBV10-3; TRBD2 agrees at 11 bases. V gave up 4 bases and J gave up 6 bases; unmatched junction bases: 8. The CDR3 runs to 16 residues. CDR1 ENHRY and CDR2 SYGVKD come from the germline V gene. CDR3 region: CAISAASGRPANEQFF. CDR3 sequence (DNA): TGTGCCATCAGTGCGGCTAGCGGGAGGCCCGCCAATGAGCAGTTCTTC.

This clonotype was seen a handful of times. The rearrangement uses TRBV30 and TRBJ2-3; TRBD2 aligns across 8 bases. The junction had 3 bases not matched to a gene; V was cut back by 1 base and J by 6 bases. The CDR3 has 13 amino acids. Looked up from germline, CDR1 is GTSNPN and CDR2 is SVGIG (reference sequence). CDR3 sequence: CAWSGQREDTQYF. The CDR3 nucleotides read TGTGCCTGGAGTGGCCAGCGGGAGGATACGCAGTATTTT.

The sample holds a few counts of this clonotype. The V and J genes are TRBV7-9 and TRBJ2-1, with D maybe TRBD1 (6 bases). The CDR3 has 13 residues. Germline V CDR1 and CDR2: SEHNR, FQNEAQ (reference sequence). V lost 5 bases, J lost 9 bases, and 14 bases lay in between. The DNA of the CDR3 is TGTGCCAGCAGCAACCTCCACAGGGTTGAGCAGTTCTTC. It yields the protein CASSNLHRVEQFF.

A remark on this clonotype: It may be a read error: a sequence one base away is much more abundant. The chain combines TRBV28 with TRBJ2-5; TRBD2 matches at 7 bases. The germline CDR1 and CDR2 sequences are MDHEN and SYDVKM. J lost 6 bases, V lost 8 bases, and 27 bases had no gene match. The CDR3 runs 19 residues. This CDR3 is CASCPTTNRAGIALQTQYF. Here the CDR3 DNA reads TGTGCCAGCTGTCCGACAACTAATAGAGCGGGAATCGCGTTGCAGACCCAGTACTTC.

Ten or more counts support this clonotype. V and J are TRBV14 and TRBJ2-3, with 7 bases that match TRBD1. Germline-derived CDR1 and CDR2 are SGHDN and FVKESK. This CDR3 comprises 11 residues. Trimming took 10 bases from V and 6 from J; bases not matched to a gene: 4. The chain's CDR3 is CANNRGDTQYF. CDR3 DNA: TGTGCCAACAACAGGGGCGATACGCAGTATTTT.

This clonotype has a count of ten or more. The J gene is TRBJ2-5, the V gene TRBV7-8, with a weak D call TRBD2 (5 bases). The CDR3 has 15 amino acids. Between the trimmed V and J ends, which lost 5 bases and 5 bases, there was a span of 18 bases. Germline assignment: CDR1 SGHVS and CDR2 FQNEAQ. CDR3 protein: CASSPSLRRAETQYF. The DNA of the CDR3 is TGTGCCAGCAGCCCTAGCCTACGCCGGGCGGAGACCCAGTACTTC.

A few counts support this clonotype. V gene TRBV2 combines with J gene TRBJ2-1; no reliable D call. This CDR3 is 13 amino acids long. Germline assignment: CDR1 SNHLY and CDR2 FYNNEI. Trimming removed 2 bases at V and 7 bases at J, with 9 bases between. CDR3 coding DNA: TGTGCCAGCAGTGAACCAGAGACAAATGAGCAGTTCTTC. The encoded protein is CASSEPETNEQFF.

The chain uses TRBV5-1 and TRBJ2-5; D unclear. The V gene lost 7 bases and the J gene lost 4 bases, with 11 bases spanning the gap. The CDR3 length is 12 residues. Per the germline V gene, CDR1 is SGHRS and CDR2 is YFSETQ. The CDR3 coding sequence is TGCGCCAGCCGAAAACTTGCAGAGACCCAGTACTTC. This gives the protein CASRKLAETQYF.

The V gene is TRBV29-1, the J gene TRBJ2-3; D unclear. The germline V gene has CDR1 SQVTM and CDR2 ANQGSEA. Trimming left V 4 bases short and J 0 bases short, with 8 bases between. This CDR3 is built from 13 residues. The CDR3 DNA is TGCAGCGTTGCTGAGACTAGCACAGATACGCAGTATTTT. As protein: CSVAETSTDTQYF.

This clonotype was counted many times. J is TRBJ2-2 and V is TRBV10-1; D is possibly TRBD1 or TRBD2 (5 bases each). Germline CDR1 WNHNN, CDR2 SYGVQD (reference sequence). The ends were cut back, 8 bases at V and 6 bases at J, with 22 bases in the middle. CDR3 length: 16 residues. The CDR3 loop is CASGTGPMGRSGELFF. CDR3 bases: TGCGCCAGCGGGACGGGACCGATGGGCCGATCCGGGGAGCTGTTTTTT.

This clonotype is a singleton in its sample. Possible read error: a much larger clone is one base away. V is TRBV20-1 and J is TRBJ2-4; 12 nucleotides align to TRBD2. Losses at the gene ends were 6 bases for V and 15 bases for J; bases not matched to a gene: 12. Germline CDR1 is DFQATT and CDR2 is SNEGSKA (reference sequence). The CDR3 is made up of 13 amino acids. The CDR3 DNA follows: TGCAGTGCCCGGTCTAGCGGGGGGGATCCGGGGTACTTC. Translation: CSARSSGGDPGYF.

The chain employs TRBV20-1 and TRBJ1-1, with 12 nucleotides matching TRBD1. Germline trimming cut 3 bases from V and 4 bases from J; bases unmatched to any gene: 15. CDR1 is DFQATT and CDR2 is SNEGSKA in the germline V gene (reference sequence). The CDR3 sequence is 18 residues long. CDR3 bases: TGCAGTGCTAGGAGGGACAGGGGGCGGGGGGATATGACCACTGAAGCTTTCTTT. This gives the protein CSARRDRGRGDMTTEAFF.

This clonotype was seen repeatedly, ten times or more. The rearrangement joins TRBV20-1 to TRBJ2-7; maybe TRBD2 (5 bases). The germline gives CDR1 DFQATT, CDR2 SNEGSKA (reference sequence). This CDR3 region has 15 residues. The V end was cut by 0 bases, the J end by 2 bases, with 14 bases between. CDR3 sequence (DNA): TGCAGTGCTAGAGAACAACTAGGACTGACCTACGAGCAGTACTTC. The encoded protein is CSAREQLGLTYEQYF.

This clonotype appeared many times. This chain connects TRBV29-1 to TRBJ2-7; TRBD1 agrees at 11 bases. The germline V gene has CDR1 SQVTM and CDR2 ANQGSEA. The J segment lost 4 bases and the V segment lost 4 bases, leaving 3 bases of the junction unmatched. The length of the CDR3 is 13 residues. Here the CDR3 DNA reads TGCAGCGTTGGGGACAGGGGGGAATACGAGCAGTACTTC. Its translation: CSVGDRGEYEQYF.

The chain carries TRBV12-3 or TRBV12-4 and TRBJ2-5, with D perhaps given as TRBD1 or TRBD2 (6 bases each). Deletions cut 3 bases from V and 4 bases from J, with 15 bases between. The CDR3 is 15 amino acids. The CDR3 is CASSFWVQGGETQYF. CDR3 in DNA: TGTGCCAGCAGTTTTTGGGTACAGGGAGGAGAGACCCAGTACTTC.

This chain joins TRBV30 and TRBJ2-1; possibly TRBD1 or TRBD2 for D (6 bases each). Germline V lookup: CDR1 GTSNPN, CDR2 SVGIG (reference sequence). V gave up 3 bases and J gave up 4 bases, with 16 bases separating them. The CDR3 has 15 amino acids. CDR3 residues: CAWSRGSGRYNEQFF. Written as DNA, the CDR3 is TGTGCCTGGAGCAGGGGAAGCGGGCGGTACAATGAGCAGTTCTTC.

This clonotype was seen repeatedly, ten times or more. The CDR3 DNA reads as TGTGCCAGCAGCTTTATAGGCCTTGCTGAGGATACGCAGTATTTT. It specifies CASSFIGLAEDTQYF. This chain uses TRBV11-1 with TRBJ2-3; D not certain. Trimming shortened V by 3 bases and J by 6 bases, and 16 bases separated the two germline ends. There are 15 residues in the CDR3. The germline V gene encodes CDR1 SGHAT and CDR2 FQDESV (reference sequence).

DNA of the CDR3: TGTGCCACCAGCACAGGCCGAGGCGGGGCGGTTTACACCGGGGAGCTGTTTTTT. It codes for CATSTGRGGAVYTGELFF. The chain has TRBV15 and TRBJ2-2, with D perhaps TRBD2 (6 bases). This CDR3 contains 18 residues. V dropped 4 bases and J dropped 3 bases, with 21 bases sitting between them. Germline-derived CDR1 and CDR2 are LNHNV and YYDKDF (reference sequence).

This clonotype occurred a few times. The chain's CDR3 is CSVEATGTSGSRYEQFF. The CDR3 coding sequence is TGCAGCGTTGAAGCTACAGGGACTAGCGGGAGTCGTTATGAGCAGTTCTTC. This chain uses TRBV29-1 with TRBJ2-1; 14 bases are a match to TRBD2. The CDR3 has 17 amino acids. Per the germline V gene, CDR1 is SQVTM and CDR2 is ANQGSEA. J was trimmed by 8 bases and V by 1 base; bases with no gene match: 10.

The table lists this clonotype with many counts. This rearrangement joins TRBV5-1 to TRBJ2-1; 8 bases map to TRBD1. The junction had 9 bases not matched to a gene; V was cut back by 0 bases and J by 4 bases. CDR1 SGHRS and CDR2 YFSETQ come from the germline V gene. This CDR3 has 17 residues. CDR3 nucleotides: TGCGCCAGCAGCTTGGCCCTTCAGGGGGCAGGATACAATGAGCAGTTCTTC. This sequence encodes CASSLALQGAGYNEQFF.

This clonotype was seen ten or more times. The genes are TRBV11-1 and TRBJ2-6, with 9 positions matching TRBD1. This CDR3 region has 19 residues. With 4 bases clipped from V and 4 bases from J, the junction kept 14 bases outside the gene matches. CDR1 is SGHAT, CDR2 FQDESV, per germline (reference sequence). CDR3 sequence reads: CASSSETGTGSSGANVLTF. The CDR3 DNA reads as TGTGCCAGCAGCTCCGAAACCGGGACAGGGTCGTCGGGGGCCAACGTCCTGACTTTC.

This clonotype appeared many times. The chain is built from TRBV20-1 and TRBJ2-2, with D possibly being TRBD2 (5 bases). Germline CDR1 DFQATT, CDR2 SNEGSKA (reference sequence). This CDR3 spans 15 amino acids. The V end was cut by 5 bases, the J end by 4 bases, with 17 bases between. The CDR3: CSAYDPSGTTGELFF. CDR3 DNA: TGCAGTGCTTACGATCCGAGCGGAACCACCGGGGAGCTGTTTTTT.

This clonotype came up many times. The chain is built from TRBV20-1 and TRBJ2-2, with 12 bases aligning to TRBD2. V trimming: 0 bases; J trimming: 0 bases; junction bases outside the gene matches: 5. CDR3 length: 18 residues. Looked up from germline, CDR1 is DFQATT and CDR2 is SNEGSKA (reference sequence). CDR3 sequence reads: CSARDPGLAGTNTGELFF. In DNA form, the CDR3 reads TGCAGTGCTAGAGACCCGGGACTAGCGGGTACGAACACCGGGGAGCTGTTTTTT.

For this clonotype: This may come from a read error, since a much larger clone is one base off. Lacking the conserved final phenylalanine or tryptophan, this CDR3 likely reflects a read error. The rearrangement links TRBV29-1 to TRBJ2-5, with D unresolved. Germline values: CDR1 SQVTM, CDR2 ANQGSEA. The length of the CDR3 is 10 residues. The germline V and J ends were trimmed by 4 bases and 4 bases, with 4 bases remaining between them. The CDR3 sequence is CSVGLETQYS. CDR3 in DNA: TGCAGCGTTGGCTTAGAGACCCAGTACTCC.

This rearrangement joins TRBV30 to TRBJ1-5; TRBD1 agrees at 11 bases. This CDR3 contains 13 residues. Germline CDR1 is GTSNPN and CDR2 is SVGIG (reference sequence). V trimming: 7 bases; J trimming: 6 bases; junction bases outside the gene matches: 5. DNA for the CDR3: TGTGCCTTTGGACAGGGGGCAGGTCAGCCCCAGCATTTT. Protein: CAFGQGAGQPQHF.

The V gene is TRBV28, the J gene TRBJ2-1, with D uncertain. This CDR3 comprises 12 residues. Germline V gene sequence: CDR1 MDHEN, CDR2 SYDVKM. The V gene lost 4 bases and the J gene lost 8 bases, with 9 bases spanning the gap. The DNA for the CDR3 is TGTGCCAGCAGTTCGACTCAATATGAGCAGTTCTTC. Residues: CASSSTQYEQFF.

The chain employs TRBV20-1 and TRBJ2-1, with 8 bases identical to TRBD2. From germline, CDR1 is DFQATT and CDR2 SNEGSKA (reference sequence). CDR3 length: 16 amino acids. V lost 4 bases, J lost 5 bases, and 13 bases stayed unmatched. The CDR3, as DNA: TGCAGTGCTACCTTAGGAGCGGGAGCATTGGACAATGAGCAGTTCTTC. Translating gives CSATLGAGALDNEQFF.

The chain recombines TRBV10-3 with TRBJ2-1; TRBD2 matches at 10 bases. This CDR3 has 16 residues. CDR1 is ENHRY and CDR2 is SYGVKD in the germline V gene. With 0 bases clipped from V and 6 bases from J, the junction kept 5 bases outside the gene matches. CDR3 protein: CAISESQREGLNEQFF. The DNA for the CDR3 is TGTGCCATCAGTGAGTCGCAGCGGGAGGGCCTCAATGAGCAGTTCTTC.

This clonotype turned up a few times. The chain employs TRBV12-3 or TRBV12-4 and TRBJ2-2; 11 bases map to TRBD2. This CDR3 spans 17 amino acids. V dropped 7 bases and J dropped 6; count of bases not matched to a gene: 13. The CDR3, as DNA: TGTGCCAGCACCCTACTAGCGGGAGCCCGCGGGGCCGGGGAGCTGTTTTTT. Translating it yields CASTLLAGARGAGELFF.

The rearrangement uses TRBV20-1 and TRBJ2-2, with 11 bases lining up with TRBD1. Per germline, CDR1 DFQATT and CDR2 SNEGSKA (reference sequence). This CDR3 is built from 15 residues. Trimming at V came to 3 bases and at J to 6 bases, leaving 6 bases not matched to a gene. CDR3 DNA sequence: TGCAGTGCTAGTTTGGGACAGGGGGGTCCCGGGGAGCTGTTTTTT. This encodes CSASLGQGGPGELFF.

CDR3 amino acids: CASSTTGAYYEQYF. In DNA, the CDR3 is TGTGCCAGCAGTACGACAGGGGCCTATTACGAGCAGTACTTC. The rearrangement joins TRBV12-3 or TRBV12-4 to TRBJ2-7; 8 nucleotides agree with TRBD1. V lost 5 bases to trimming and J lost 4 bases; unmatched junction nucleotides: 7. The length of the CDR3 is 14 residues.